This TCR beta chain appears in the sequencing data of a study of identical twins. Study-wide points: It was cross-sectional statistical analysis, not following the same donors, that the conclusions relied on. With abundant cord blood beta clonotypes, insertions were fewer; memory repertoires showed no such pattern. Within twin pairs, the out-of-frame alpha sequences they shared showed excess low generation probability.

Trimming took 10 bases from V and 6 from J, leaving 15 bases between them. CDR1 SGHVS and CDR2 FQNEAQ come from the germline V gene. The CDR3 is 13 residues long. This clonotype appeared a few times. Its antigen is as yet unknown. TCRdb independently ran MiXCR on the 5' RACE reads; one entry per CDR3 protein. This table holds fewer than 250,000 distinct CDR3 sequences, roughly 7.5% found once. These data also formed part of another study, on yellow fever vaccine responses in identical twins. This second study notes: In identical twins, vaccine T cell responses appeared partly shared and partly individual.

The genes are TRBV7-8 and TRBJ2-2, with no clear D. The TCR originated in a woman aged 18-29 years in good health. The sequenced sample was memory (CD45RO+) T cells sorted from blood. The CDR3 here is CATQVKAAGELFF. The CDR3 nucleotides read TGTGCCACCCAAGTCAAGGCAGCCGGGGAGCTGTTTTTT.